This TCR beta chain was identified during a study of blood T cell repertoires in COVID-19. Germline CDR1 and CDR2: SGHTA and FQGNSA. This CDR3 is 16 amino acids long. V gave up 5 bases and J gave up 2 bases, with 17 bases separating them. Authors' processing steps: It was from reference gene primer amplification that nucleated cell counts were estimated. Data came from immunoSEQ multiplex PCR; TCRdb stores just in-frame clones and leaves some out. V, J and clone size are taken as reported in that table, and D and trimming were inferred from the DNA itself. The top ten clones hold 2% to 3% of a sample with a few hundred thousand clones, 70% to 90% of them seen once. Living in roughly 25 US areas, the participants were between 18 and 89 years of age. Participants reported their clinical history, and cohort assignment relied on those reports.

Sequencing was done on a sample of PBMCs or T cells enriched from blood (not recorded which). This sequence was found in a middle-aged woman with acute COVID-19. This chain connects TRBV7-2 to TRBJ2-3, with D hard to call. CDR3 protein: CASSTHPGGPTDTQYF. DNA for the CDR3: TGTGCCAGCAGCACCCACCCCGGCGGTCCCACAGATACGCAGTATTTT.